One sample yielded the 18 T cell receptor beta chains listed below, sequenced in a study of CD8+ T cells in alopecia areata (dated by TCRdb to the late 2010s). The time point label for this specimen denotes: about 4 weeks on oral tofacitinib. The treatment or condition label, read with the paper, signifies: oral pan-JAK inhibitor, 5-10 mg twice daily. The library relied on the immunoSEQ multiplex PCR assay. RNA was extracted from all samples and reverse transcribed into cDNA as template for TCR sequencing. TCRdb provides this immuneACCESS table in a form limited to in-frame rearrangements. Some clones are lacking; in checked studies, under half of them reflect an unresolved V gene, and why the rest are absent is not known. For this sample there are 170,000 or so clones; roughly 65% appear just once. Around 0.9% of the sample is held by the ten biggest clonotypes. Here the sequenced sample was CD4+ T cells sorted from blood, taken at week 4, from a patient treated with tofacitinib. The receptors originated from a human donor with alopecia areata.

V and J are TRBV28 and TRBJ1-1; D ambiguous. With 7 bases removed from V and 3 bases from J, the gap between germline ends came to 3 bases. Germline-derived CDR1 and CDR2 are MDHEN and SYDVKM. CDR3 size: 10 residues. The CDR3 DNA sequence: TGTGCCAGCAAGGACACTGAAGCTTTCTTT. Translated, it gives CASKDTEAFF.

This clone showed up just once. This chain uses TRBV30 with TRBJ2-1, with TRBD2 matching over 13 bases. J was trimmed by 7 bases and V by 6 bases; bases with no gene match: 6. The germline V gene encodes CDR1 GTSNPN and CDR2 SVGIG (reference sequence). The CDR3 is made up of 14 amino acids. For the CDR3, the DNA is TGTGCCTGCAGGACTAGCGGGGGACGGAATGAGCAGTTCTTC. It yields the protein CACRTSGGRNEQFF.

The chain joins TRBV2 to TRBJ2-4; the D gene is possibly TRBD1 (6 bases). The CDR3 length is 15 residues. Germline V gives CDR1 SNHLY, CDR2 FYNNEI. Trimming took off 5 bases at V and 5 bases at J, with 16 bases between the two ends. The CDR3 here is CASSSDRSFQNIQYF. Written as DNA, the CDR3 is TGTGCCAGCAGTTCTGACAGGTCTTTCCAAAACATTCAGTACTTC.

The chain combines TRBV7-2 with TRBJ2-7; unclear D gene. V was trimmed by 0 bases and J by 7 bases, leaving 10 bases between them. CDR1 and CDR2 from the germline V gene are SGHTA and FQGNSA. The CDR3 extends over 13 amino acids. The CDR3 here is CASSLALAAEQYF. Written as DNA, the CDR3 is TGTGCCAGCAGCTTAGCGTTGGCAGCTGAGCAGTACTTC.

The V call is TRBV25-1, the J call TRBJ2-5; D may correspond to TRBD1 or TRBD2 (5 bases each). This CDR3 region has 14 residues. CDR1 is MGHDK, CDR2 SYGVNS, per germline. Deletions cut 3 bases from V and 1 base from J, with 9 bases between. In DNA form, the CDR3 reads TGTGCCAGCAGTGAGCTCGGGACCCAAGAGACCCAGTACTTC. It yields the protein CASSELGTQETQYF.

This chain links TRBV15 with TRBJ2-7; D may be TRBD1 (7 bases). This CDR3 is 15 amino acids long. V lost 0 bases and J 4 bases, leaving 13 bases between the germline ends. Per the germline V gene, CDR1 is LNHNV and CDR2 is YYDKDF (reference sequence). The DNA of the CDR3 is TGTGCCACCAGCAGAGATCACAGGGGAGGATACGAGCAGTACTTC. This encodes CATSRDHRGGYEQYF.

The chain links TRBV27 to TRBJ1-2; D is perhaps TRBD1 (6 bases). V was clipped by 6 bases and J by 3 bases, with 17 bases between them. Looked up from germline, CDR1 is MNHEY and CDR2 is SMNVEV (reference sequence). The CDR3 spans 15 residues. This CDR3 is CASSPSGHGYYGYTF. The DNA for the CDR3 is TGTGCCAGCAGCCCTTCGGGACACGGTTACTATGGCTACACCTTC.

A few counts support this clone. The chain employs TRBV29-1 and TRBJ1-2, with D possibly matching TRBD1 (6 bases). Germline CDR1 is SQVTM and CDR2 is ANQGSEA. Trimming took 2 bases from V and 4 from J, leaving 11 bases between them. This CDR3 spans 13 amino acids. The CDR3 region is CSVETGALYGYTF. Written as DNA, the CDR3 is TGCAGCGTTGAAACGGGGGCCCTCTATGGCTACACCTTC.

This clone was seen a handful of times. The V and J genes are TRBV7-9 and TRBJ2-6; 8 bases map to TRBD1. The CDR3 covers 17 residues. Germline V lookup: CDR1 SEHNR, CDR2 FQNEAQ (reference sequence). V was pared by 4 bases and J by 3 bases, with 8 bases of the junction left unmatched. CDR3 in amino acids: CASSSSGTGVGANVLTF. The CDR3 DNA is TGTGCCAGCAGCTCCTCGGGGACAGGAGTTGGGGCCAACGTCCTGACTTTC.

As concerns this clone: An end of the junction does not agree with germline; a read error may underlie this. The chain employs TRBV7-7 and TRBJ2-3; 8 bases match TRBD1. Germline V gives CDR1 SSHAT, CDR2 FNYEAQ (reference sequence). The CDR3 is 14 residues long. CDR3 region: CASSPGQATDTQYF. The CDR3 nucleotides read TGTGCTAGCAGCCCGGGACAGGCCACAGATACGCAGTATTTT.

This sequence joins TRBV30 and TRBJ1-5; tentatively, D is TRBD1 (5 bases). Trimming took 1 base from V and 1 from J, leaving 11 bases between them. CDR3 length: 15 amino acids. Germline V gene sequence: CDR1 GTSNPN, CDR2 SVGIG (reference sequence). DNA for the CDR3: TGTGCCTGGAGTGGGGGCTGGGGGAGCAATCAGCCCCAGCATTTT. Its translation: CAWSGGWGSNQPQHF.

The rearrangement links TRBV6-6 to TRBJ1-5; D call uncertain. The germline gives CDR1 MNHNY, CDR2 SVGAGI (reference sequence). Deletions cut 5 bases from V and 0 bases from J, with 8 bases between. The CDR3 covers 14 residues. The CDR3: CASSQTDSNQPQHF. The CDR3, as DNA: TGTGCCAGCAGTCAGACGGATAGCAATCAGCCCCAGCATTTT.

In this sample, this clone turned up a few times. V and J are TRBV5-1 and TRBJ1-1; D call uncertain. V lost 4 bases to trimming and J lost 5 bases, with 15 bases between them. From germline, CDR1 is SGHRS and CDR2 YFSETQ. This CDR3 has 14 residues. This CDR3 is CASSEFGVGTEAFF. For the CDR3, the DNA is TGCGCCAGCAGCGAATTCGGGGTGGGGACTGAAGCTTTCTTT.

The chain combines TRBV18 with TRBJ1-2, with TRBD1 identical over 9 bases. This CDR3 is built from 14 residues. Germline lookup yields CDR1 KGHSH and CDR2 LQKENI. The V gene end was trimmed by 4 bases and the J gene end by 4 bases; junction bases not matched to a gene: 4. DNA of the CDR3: TGTGCCAGCTCACGGGACAGGGAATTCTATGGCTACACCTTC. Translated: CASSRDREFYGYTF.

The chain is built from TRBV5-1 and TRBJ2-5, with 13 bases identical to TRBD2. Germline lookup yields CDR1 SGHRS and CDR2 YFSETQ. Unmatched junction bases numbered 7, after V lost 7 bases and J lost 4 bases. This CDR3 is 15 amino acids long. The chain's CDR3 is CASGTRTSGGETQYF. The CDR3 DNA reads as TGCGCCAGCGGGACGCGGACTAGCGGGGGAGAGACCCAGTACTTC.

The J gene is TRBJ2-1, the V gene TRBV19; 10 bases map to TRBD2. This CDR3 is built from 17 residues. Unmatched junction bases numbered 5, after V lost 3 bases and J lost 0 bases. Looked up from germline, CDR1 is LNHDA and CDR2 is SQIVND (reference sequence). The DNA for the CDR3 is TGTGCCAGTAGTATCACTAGCGGGATTCCCTCCTACAATGAGCAGTTCTTC. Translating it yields CASSITSGIPSYNEQFF.

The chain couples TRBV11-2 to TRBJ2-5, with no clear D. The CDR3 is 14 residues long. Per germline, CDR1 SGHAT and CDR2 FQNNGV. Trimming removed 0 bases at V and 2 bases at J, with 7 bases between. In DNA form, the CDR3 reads TGTGCCAGCAGCTTAGATCTATTTCAAGAGACCCAGTACTTC. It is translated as CASSLDLFQETQYF.

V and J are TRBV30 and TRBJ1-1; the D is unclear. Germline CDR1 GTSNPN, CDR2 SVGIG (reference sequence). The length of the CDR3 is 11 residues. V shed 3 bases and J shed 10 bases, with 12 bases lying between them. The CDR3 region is CAWSRLAGAFF. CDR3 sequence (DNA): TGTGCCTGGAGCCGACTGGCTGGAGCTTTCTTT.